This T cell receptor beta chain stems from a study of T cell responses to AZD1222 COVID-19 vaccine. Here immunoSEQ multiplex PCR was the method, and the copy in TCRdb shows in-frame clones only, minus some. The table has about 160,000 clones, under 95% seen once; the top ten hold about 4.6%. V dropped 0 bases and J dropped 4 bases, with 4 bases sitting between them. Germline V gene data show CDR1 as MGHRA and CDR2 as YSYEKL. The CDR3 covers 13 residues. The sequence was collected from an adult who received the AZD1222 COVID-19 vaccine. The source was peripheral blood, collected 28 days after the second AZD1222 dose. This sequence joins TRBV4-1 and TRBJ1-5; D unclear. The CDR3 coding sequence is TGCGCCAGCAGCCAAGAAATAAATCAGCCCCAGCATTTT. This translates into CASSQEINQPQHF.